Below, one T cell receptor (beta chain) is given with its context. Its antigen is still unknown. This record belongs to a study of radiation and T cells in renal cell carcinoma. Profiling relied on immunoSEQ multiplex PCR, and the TCRdb table lists in-frame clones only, not all of them. The table has around 95,000 clones, approximately 82% seen once; the top ten hold approximately 7.8%. Germline V lookup: CDR1 MGHRA, CDR2 YSYEKL. Trimming cost V 4 bases and J 1 base, with 16 bases left between them. The CDR3 extends over 17 amino acids. Time point here: blood 4 weeks post-SBRT, at nephrectomy. Treatment given: 15 Gy SBRT to primary tumor, nephrectomy 4 weeks later. Nephrectomy followed 15 Gy stereotactic body radiation by 4 weeks. Clear cell pathology was present in this patient's renal cell carcinoma. Findings and limits, study-wide: In blood, top tumor clones expanded by 2 weeks, shrinking by 4.

The sequencing here drew on blood, taken from a patient whose treatment included radiotherapy and nephrectomy. The gene calls are TRBV4-1 and TRBJ2-2; D call uncertain. The sequence was obtained from a man in his 60s with renal cell carcinoma. Here the CDR3 DNA reads TGCGCCAGCAGCCGAGAAGGCACTCCTCGGAACACCGGGGAGCTGTTTTTT. This codes for CASSREGTPRNTGELFF.